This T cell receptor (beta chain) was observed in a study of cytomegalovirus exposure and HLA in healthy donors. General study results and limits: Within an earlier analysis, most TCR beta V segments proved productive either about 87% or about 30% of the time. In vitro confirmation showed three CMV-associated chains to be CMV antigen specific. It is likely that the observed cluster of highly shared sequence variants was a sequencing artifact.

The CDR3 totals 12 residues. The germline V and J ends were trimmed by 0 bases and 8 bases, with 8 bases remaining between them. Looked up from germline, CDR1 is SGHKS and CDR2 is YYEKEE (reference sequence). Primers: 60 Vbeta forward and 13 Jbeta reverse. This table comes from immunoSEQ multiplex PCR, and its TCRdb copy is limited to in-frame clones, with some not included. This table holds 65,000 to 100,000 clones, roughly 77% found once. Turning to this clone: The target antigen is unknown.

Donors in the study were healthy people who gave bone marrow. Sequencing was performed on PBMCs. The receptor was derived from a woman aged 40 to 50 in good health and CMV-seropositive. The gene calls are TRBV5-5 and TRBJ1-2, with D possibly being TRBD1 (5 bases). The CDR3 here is CASSLAGQGYTF. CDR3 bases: TGTGCCAGCAGCTTGGCAGGGCAGGGCTACACCTTC.